This is a list of T cell receptor beta chains from one sample in a study of OX40 agonist ivuxolimab in advanced cancers. Assay: immunoSEQ multiplex PCR; the TCRdb copy retains only in-frame clones and omits some. Of tens of thousands of clones listed, around 90% are singletons. The material was CD4+ or CD8+ T cells sorted from blood, obtained in a trial of the OX40 agonist ivuxolimab. These receptors came from an adult with an advanced solid tumor such as melanoma, head and neck, liver or kidney cancer. Each CDR3 is given with its conserved first and last residue. A D gene is named only where the DNA matches it firmly. Rows may omit the clone size; those that give it use once, few, many or a size class.

TRBV18,-,TRBJ1-1,-,TGTGCCAGCTCCCAAGGGAACACTGAAGCTTTCTTT,CASSQGNTEAFF
TRBV5-6,-,TRBJ1-4,-,TGTGCCAGCAGCGACACGGGGTCTGGTGAAAAACTGTTTTTT,CASSDTGSGEKLFF
TRBV6-5,-,TRBJ2-3,-,TGTGCCAGCAGTTTGGCAGATACGCAGTATTTT,CASSLADTQYF
TRBV6-1,TRBD1,TRBJ2-1,once,TGTGCCAGCAGGCACCGGGACAGGGTAAATGAGTTCTTC,CASRHRDRVNEFF
TRBV19,TRBD1,TRBJ1-5,few,TGTGCCAGTAGTGGACAGGTCAATCAGCCCCAGCATTTT,CASSGQVNQPQHF
TRBV29-1,-,TRBJ2-1,-,TGCAGCGTCAGGGCGGGGGCGGGAAATGAGCAGTTCTTC,CSVRAGAGNEQFF
TRBV18,-,TRBJ2-1,once,TGTGCCAGCTCACCACTCGCCGCGACAGAATTCAATGAGCAGTTCTTC,CASSPLAATEFNEQFF
TRBV10-3,-,TRBJ2-7,-,TGTGCCATCAGTGAGGCGGTTCAGGGCGGGCAGTACTTC,CAISEAVQGGQYF
TRBV28,TRBD1,TRBJ2-2,-,TGTGCCAGCAGTCGACAGGGGGGCACCGGGGAGCTGTTTTTT,CASSRQGGTGELFF
TRBV9,-,TRBJ2-4,few,TGTGCCAGCAGCCTTCGGACCGGGTCCAGCATTCAGTACTTC,CASSLRTGSSIQYF
TRBV10-3,-,TRBJ1-3,-,TGTGCCATCGAGGGGGGGCGGAACTCTGGAAACACCATATATTTT,CAIEGGRNSGNTIYF
TRBV9,-,TRBJ2-3,few,TGTGCCAGCAGCGTCGAGCTTTTGGGGAGCACAGATACGCAGTATTTT,CASSVELLGSTDTQYF
TRBV7-2,-,TRBJ1-5,-,TGTGCCAGCAGCTTAGGACAACCGGGCAATCAGCCCCAGCATTTT,CASSLGQPGNQPQHF
TRBV10-3,-,TRBJ1-1,once,TGTGCCATCAGTGCTTCAAGGAATCCGACTGAAGCTTTCTTT,CAISASRNPTEAFF
TRBV15,TRBD2,TRBJ2-7,few,TGTGCCACCAGCAGAGATCGGGAGGCCGAGCAGTACTTC,CATSRDREAEQYF
TRBV28,-,TRBJ1-6,-,TGTGCCAGCAGTTCGGCAGGGGAAGGCAATTCACCCCTCCACTTT,CASSSAGEGNSPLHF
TRBV7-9,-,TRBJ1-1,-,TGTGCCAGCAGACTAGGGGGTATCACTGAAGCTTTCTTT,CASRLGGITEAFF
TRBV7-2,TRBD1,TRBJ1-1,-,TGTGCCAGCAGCCTCCGGGACAGGGTAGTAGCTTTCTTT,CASSLRDRVVAFF
TRBV10-3,-,TRBJ1-2,once,TGTGCCATCAGTGGGGGCAGGCGTAACTATGGCTACACCTTC,CAISGGRRNYGYTF
TRBV11-2,TRBD1,TRBJ1-5,-,TGTGCCAGCAGCTCGGGACAGGGAATACAGCCCCAGCATTTT,CASSSGQGIQPQHF
TRBV11-3,-,TRBJ2-3,-,TGTGCCAGCAGCTTGATACTGGGGGATACGCAGTATTTT,CASSLILGDTQYF
TRBV2,-,TRBJ2-5,many,TGTGCCAGCAGTCCGCTGGGGGGCCAAGAGACCCAGTACTTC,CASSPLGGQETQYF